This TCR beta chain was captured in a study of T-cell reconstitution after alpha-beta-depleted transplantation in children. In its sample, this clonotype was seen many times. Its antigen remains unknown. The CDR3 loop spans 15 amino acids. The V and J ends lost 0 bases and 3 bases respectively, with 12 bases between them. Molecular barcoding with unique molecular identifiers was used for the TCRbeta library. One entry per CDR3 protein results from TCRdb running MiXCR on the PCR reads. The data contain hundreds of thousands of distinct CDR3 sequences, under 15% of them seen just once; the ten biggest clones take up approximately 2.1%. Study findings and constraints: Two months or so post-transplant, alpha-beta T cells reportedly derived from several hundred expanded graft clones.

The chain recombines TRBV12-3 or TRBV12-4 with TRBJ2-7; D not certain. The source is a male patient under 18 who had a stem cell transplant for acute myeloid leukemia, so the T cells may come from the graft donor. Sequencing used PBMCs, mostly from graft donor cells, obtained 360 days after TCRalphabeta/CD19-depleted stem cell transplant. The DNA of the CDR3 is TGTGCCAGCAGTTTAGCCGGACGGGTCCACTACGAGCAGTACTTC. This translates into CASSLAGRVHYEQYF.